A single sample is the source of the 2 T cell receptor beta chains below, sequenced in a study of brain T cells in children with intractable seizures (dated by TCRdb to the early 2020s). Libraries were constructed by the immunoSEQ multiplex PCR assay. In its TCRdb copy, this immuneACCESS table keeps in-frame sequences only and misses some clones. Where compared with another copy, unresolved V genes explain less than half of these, and the others have no known cause. The table for this sample lists 340,000 or so clones; 85% to 95% of them were counted only once. The biggest ten clones account for roughly 6% of the sample. What this sample's time point label stands for: blood from clinic visit 5 months post-surgery; TSC patient then seizure free. The sample in question was peripheral blood, obtained more than 4 months after surgery. The receptors shown here come from a boy under two years old with tuberous sclerosis and intractable seizures.

This chain uses TRBV14 with TRBJ2-1; 15 bases line up with TRBD2. CDR3 length: 17 residues. V dropped 1 base and J dropped 7; count of bases not matched to a gene: 5. CDR1 is SGHDN, CDR2 FVKESK, per germline. The CDR3 is CASSQGPGLAGGNEQFF. The DNA for the CDR3 is TGTGCCAGCAGCCAAGGACCGGGACTAGCGGGAGGTAATGAGCAGTTCTTC.

V is TRBV11-1 and J is TRBJ1-3, with a tentative D call TRBD1 (6 bases). There are 16 residues in the CDR3. Germline V gives CDR1 SGHAT, CDR2 FQDESV (reference sequence). The germline V and J ends were trimmed by 2 bases and 1 base, with 12 bases remaining between them. CDR3 nucleotides: TGTGCCAGCAGCTTACGACAGGCCTTATCTGGAAACACCATATATTTT. It yields the protein CASSLRQALSGNTIYF.